This TCR beta chain derives from a study of cytomegalovirus exposure and HLA in healthy donors. Profiling relied on immunoSEQ multiplex PCR, and the TCRdb table lists in-frame clones only, not all of them. This sample has around 60,000 clones; less than 96% occur once, and the top ten carry 1.2%. Germline V gene lookup returns CDR1 KGHSH and CDR2 LQKENI. V lost 4 bases to trimming and J lost 7 bases; unmatched junction nucleotides: 15. This CDR3 comprises 17 residues. The receptor's source is a woman aged 18-29 years in good health and CMV-seronegative. This rearrangement joins TRBV18 to TRBJ1-4, with 7 nucleotides matching TRBD1. Material: PBMCs. The chain's CDR3 is CASSLLTGLDSFEKLFF. In DNA, the CDR3 is TGTGCCAGCTCACTACTGACAGGGTTGGATTCGTTTGAAAAACTGTTTTTT.